A selection of T cell receptor beta chains follows, all from one sample in a study of yellow fever vaccine responses in identical twins. TCRdb redid the calling of the RT-PCR reads with MiXCR, one entry per CDR3 protein. There are approximately 6,000 distinct CDR3 sequences in the sample; 50% to 80% occur only once, and 4% lies in the top ten. Sequencing used T cells from blood (PBMCs), unsorted or a sorted subset (not recorded which), obtained before or after yellow fever vaccination (not recorded which). Receptor source: a woman between 18 and 29 years old who received the yellow fever vaccine. Both conserved end residues are part of each CDR3. The D gene is left open where the match is weak. Clone size is stated in some rows and not others, as once, few, many or a class when expanded.

J gene: TRBJ2-2
D gene: .
V gene: TRBV11-3
clone size: .
CDR3 protein: CASSPGGQDTGELFF
CDR3 DNA: TGTGCCAGCAGCCCAGGGGGGCAAGACACCGGGGAGCTGTTTTTT

J gene: TRBJ2-1
D gene: .
V gene: TRBV20-1
clone size: once
CDR3 protein: CSASPPGHNEQFF
CDR3 DNA: TGCAGTGCTAGCCCGCCAGGGCACAATGAGCAGTTCTTC

J gene: TRBJ1-1
D gene: .
V gene: TRBV18
clone size: few
CDR3 protein: CASSPPTLPEAFF
CDR3 DNA: TGTGCCAGCTCACCACCGACGCTGCCTGAAGCTTTCTTT

J gene: TRBJ2-7
D gene: .
V gene: TRBV5-6
clone size: few
CDR3 protein: CTSSLGQGYEQYF
CDR3 DNA: TGTACCAGCAGCTTGGGGCAGGGGTACGAGCAGTACTTC

J gene: TRBJ2-1
D gene: .
V gene: TRBV6-2/TRBV6-3
clone size: .
CDR3 protein: CASSYAQGYNEQFF
CDR3 DNA: TGTGCCAGCAGTTACGCGCAGGGGTACAATGAGCAGTTCTTC

J gene: TRBJ2-1
D gene: TRBD2
V gene: TRBV12-3/TRBV12-4
clone size: .
CDR3 protein: CASSVAGGRSGEQFF
CDR3 DNA: TGTGCCAGCAGTGTAGCGGGGGGGCGTTCAGGAGAGCAGTTCTTC

J gene: TRBJ2-5
D gene: .
V gene: TRBV11-1
clone size: once
CDR3 protein: CASSLAQTRETQYF
CDR3 DNA: TGTGCCAGCAGCTTAGCGCAAACTCGGGAGACCCAGTACTTC

J gene: TRBJ1-1
D gene: .
V gene: TRBV27
clone size: .
CDR3 protein: CASSSKRDITEAFF
CDR3 DNA: TGTGCCAGCAGTTCGAAAAGGGACATAACTGAAGCTTTCTTT

J gene: TRBJ1-5
D gene: .
V gene: TRBV5-2
clone size: .
CDR3 protein: CASKALGQGRRQPQHF
CDR3 DNA: TGTGCCAGCAAAGCGCTCGGACAGGGCCGGAGGCAGCCCCAGCATTTT

J gene: TRBJ2-3
D gene: TRBD2
V gene: TRBV7-9
clone size: .
CDR3 protein: CASSLAGADTQYF
CDR3 DNA: TGTGCCAGCAGCCTAGCGGGGGCGGATACGCAGTATTTT

J gene: TRBJ2-7
D gene: .
V gene: TRBV23-1
clone size: .
CDR3 protein: CASSWGASSYEQYF
CDR3 DNA: TGCGCCAGCAGTTGGGGGGCAAGCTCCTACGAGCAGTACTTC

J gene: TRBJ2-2
D gene: .
V gene: TRBV18
clone size: .
CDR3 protein: CASSPPQGSNTGELFF
CDR3 DNA: TGTGCCAGCTCACCTCCACAGGGCTCGAACACCGGGGAGCTGTTTTTT

J gene: TRBJ2-7
D gene: .
V gene: TRBV7-1
clone size: .
CDR3 protein: CASSSGRNSYEQYF
CDR3 DNA: TGTGCCAGCAGCTCAGGACGGAACTCCTACGAGCAGTACTTC

J gene: TRBJ2-5
D gene: TRBD2
V gene: TRBV15
clone size: .
CDR3 protein: CATSNHIPGLAGQETQYF
CDR3 DNA: TGTGCCACCAGCAACCATATCCCGGGACTAGCGGGGCAAGAGACCCAGTACTTC

J gene: TRBJ2-3
D gene: .
V gene: TRBV29-1
clone size: .
CDR3 protein: CSVPPGPADTQYF
CDR3 DNA: TGCAGCGTTCCTCCGGGGCCCGCAGATACGCAGTATTTT

J gene: TRBJ2-1
D gene: .
V gene: TRBV6-1
clone size: .
CDR3 protein: CASSTEPYNEQFF
CDR3 DNA: TGTGCCAGCAGTACAGAGCCCTACAATGAGCAGTTCTTC

J gene: TRBJ2-3
D gene: .
V gene: TRBV12-3/TRBV12-4
clone size: few
CDR3 protein: CASMKWGTDTQYF
CDR3 DNA: TGTGCCAGCATGAAGTGGGGCACAGATACGCAGTATTTT

J gene: TRBJ2-4
D gene: .
V gene: TRBV23-1
clone size: few
CDR3 protein: CASSQSQGPKNIQYF
CDR3 DNA: TGCGCCAGCAGTCAATCCCAGGGGCCCAAAAACATTCAGTACTTC

J gene: TRBJ1-2
D gene: TRBD1
V gene: TRBV7-8
clone size: .
CDR3 protein: CASSPGTGGYGYTF
CDR3 DNA: TGTGCCAGCAGCCCCGGGACAGGAGGCTATGGCTACACCTTC

J gene: TRBJ1-3
D gene: .
V gene: TRBV11-1
clone size: .
CDR3 protein: CASSLVAQWGSGNTIYF
CDR3 DNA: TGTGCCAGCAGCTTAGTGGCCCAGTGGGGCTCTGGAAACACCATATATTTT

J gene: TRBJ1-2
D gene: .
V gene: TRBV12-3/TRBV12-4
clone size: .
CDR3 protein: CASSSGFGYTF
CDR3 DNA: TGTGCCAGCAGTTCCGGCTTCGGCTACACCTTC

J gene: TRBJ2-7
D gene: .
V gene: TRBV21-1
clone size: .
CDR3 protein: CASSKNCNSYEQYF
CDR3 DNA: TGTGCCAGCAGTAAAAATTGCAATAGTTACGAGCAGTACTTC

J gene: TRBJ2-2
D gene: .
V gene: TRBV7-6
clone size: .
CDR3 protein: CASSGRTANTGELFF
CDR3 DNA: TGTGCCAGCAGCGGGCGGACTGCGAACACCGGGGAGCTGTTTTTT

J gene: TRBJ2-6
D gene: .
V gene: TRBV7-1
clone size: .
CDR3 protein: CASSSSSGRASSGANVLTF
CDR3 DNA: TGTGCCAGCAGCTCCTCCTCCGGCAGGGCCAGCTCTGGGGCCAACGTCCTGACTTTC

J gene: TRBJ2-1
D gene: TRBD1
V gene: TRBV7-9
clone size: .
CDR3 protein: CASSGWDRGGYNEQFF
CDR3 DNA: TGTGCCAGCAGCGGATGGGACAGGGGGGGATACAATGAGCAGTTCTTC

J gene: TRBJ2-7
D gene: .
V gene: TRBV29-1
clone size: .
CDR3 protein: CSVAHISYEQYF
CDR3 DNA: TGCAGCGTTGCCCATATCTCCTACGAGCAGTACTTC

J gene: TRBJ2-3
D gene: TRBD2
V gene: TRBV12-3/TRBV12-4
clone size: .
CDR3 protein: CASSLNPSGASTDTQYF
CDR3 DNA: TGTGCCAGCAGTTTAAATCCTAGCGGCGCTAGCACAGATACGCAGTATTTT

J gene: TRBJ2-1
D gene: .
V gene: TRBV10-1
clone size: .
CDR3 protein: CASSQPQGTINEQFF
CDR3 DNA: TGCGCCAGCAGTCAGCCGCAGGGAACCATCAATGAGCAGTTCTTC

J gene: TRBJ2-5
D gene: .
V gene: TRBV9
clone size: once
CDR3 protein: CASSVGPPETQYF
CDR3 DNA: TGTGCCAGCAGCGTGGGACCCCCAGAGACCCAGTACTTC

J gene: TRBJ1-1
D gene: .
V gene: TRBV3-1
clone size: .
CDR3 protein: CASSHSQGQAFF
CDR3 DNA: TGTGCCAGCAGCCATTCGCAGGGCCAAGCTTTCTTT

J gene: TRBJ1-1
D gene: .
V gene: TRBV7-3
clone size: .
CDR3 protein: CASSLKGAMNTEAFF
CDR3 DNA: TGTGCCAGCAGCTTAAAAGGGGCCATGAACACTGAAGCTTTCTTT

J gene: TRBJ2-7
D gene: TRBD1
V gene: TRBV29-1
clone size: .
CDR3 protein: CSVEDRRTYEQYF
CDR3 DNA: TGCAGCGTTGAGGACAGGAGAACCTACGAGCAGTACTTC

J gene: TRBJ2-2
D gene: TRBD1
V gene: TRBV27
clone size: .
CDR3 protein: CASSFSVGTEAIGELFF
CDR3 DNA: TGTGCCAGCAGTTTTAGCGTCGGGACAGAGGCCATCGGGGAGCTGTTTTTT

J gene: TRBJ2-1
D gene: TRBD1
V gene: TRBV10-3
clone size: few
CDR3 protein: CAISRGPNEQFF
CDR3 DNA: TGTGCCATCAGTAGGGGGCCAAATGAGCAGTTCTTC

J gene: TRBJ1-3
D gene: .
V gene: TRBV4-1
clone size: few
CDR3 protein: CASSQDRWDSPGNTIYF
CDR3 DNA: TGCGCCAGCAGCCAAGATCGTTGGGACTCACCAGGAAACACCATATATTTT

J gene: TRBJ2-3
D gene: TRBD1
V gene: TRBV29-1
clone size: once
CDR3 protein: CSVRTGPTDTQYF
CDR3 DNA: TGCAGCGTGAGGACAGGGCCCACAGATACGCAGTATTTT

J gene: TRBJ2-7
D gene: .
V gene: TRBV5-6
clone size: .
CDR3 protein: CASSLGQPPYEQYF
CDR3 DNA: TGTGCCAGCAGCTTGGGCCAGCCTCCCTACGAGCAGTACTTC

J gene: TRBJ2-3
D gene: .
V gene: TRBV20-1
clone size: .
CDR3 protein: CSARWSSTDTQYF
CDR3 DNA: TGCAGTGCTAGATGGTCGTCCACAGATACGCAGTATTTT

J gene: TRBJ2-3
D gene: .
V gene: TRBV20-1
clone size: .
CDR3 protein: CSARRGQDTQYF
CDR3 DNA: TGCAGTGCTAGGAGGGGACAAGATACGCAGTATTTT

J gene: TRBJ2-7
D gene: TRBD1
V gene: TRBV12-3/TRBV12-4
clone size: .
CDR3 protein: CASSAGDRGQYEQYF
CDR3 DNA: TGTGCCAGCAGCGCTGGAGACAGGGGGCAATACGAGCAGTACTTC

J gene: TRBJ1-1
D gene: TRBD1
V gene: TRBV23-1
clone size: .
CDR3 protein: CASGQGMNTEAFF
CDR3 DNA: TGCGCCAGCGGACAGGGAATGAACACTGAAGCTTTCTTT